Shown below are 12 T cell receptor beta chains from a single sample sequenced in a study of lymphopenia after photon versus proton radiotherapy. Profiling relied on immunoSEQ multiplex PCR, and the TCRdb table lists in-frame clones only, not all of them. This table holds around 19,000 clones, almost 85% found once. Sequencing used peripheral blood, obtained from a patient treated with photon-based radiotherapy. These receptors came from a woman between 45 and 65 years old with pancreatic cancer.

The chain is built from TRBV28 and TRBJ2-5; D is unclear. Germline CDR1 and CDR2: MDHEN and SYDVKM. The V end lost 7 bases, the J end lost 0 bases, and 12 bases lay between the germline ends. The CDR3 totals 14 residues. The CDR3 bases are TGTGCCAGCACGGCAGATATTAACCAAGAGACCCAGTACTTC. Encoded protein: CASTADINQETQYF.

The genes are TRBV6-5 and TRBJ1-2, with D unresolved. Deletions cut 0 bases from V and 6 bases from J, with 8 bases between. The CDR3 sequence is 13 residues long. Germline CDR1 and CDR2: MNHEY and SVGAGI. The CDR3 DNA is TGTGCCAGCAGTTACTCGAACGCTAATGGCTACACCTTC. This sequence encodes CASSYSNANGYTF.

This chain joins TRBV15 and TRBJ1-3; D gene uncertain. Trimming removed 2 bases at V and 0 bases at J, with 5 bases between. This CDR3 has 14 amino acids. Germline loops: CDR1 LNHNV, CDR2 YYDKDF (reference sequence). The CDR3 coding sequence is TGTGCCACCAGCAGACGGAGCTCTGGAAACACCATATATTTT. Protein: CATSRRSSGNTIYF.

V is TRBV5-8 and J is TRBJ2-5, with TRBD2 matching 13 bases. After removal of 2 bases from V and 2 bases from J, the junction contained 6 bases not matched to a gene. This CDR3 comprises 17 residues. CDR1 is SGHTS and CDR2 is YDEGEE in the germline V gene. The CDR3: CASSLRTSGRFQETQYF. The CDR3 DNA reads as TGTGCCAGCAGCTTAAGGACTAGCGGGAGATTTCAAGAGACCCAGTACTTC.

CDR3 sequence reads: CASTQNGGSGANVLTF. The CDR3 nucleotides read TGTGCCAGCACCCAAAATGGAGGATCTGGGGCCAACGTCCTGACTTTC. This chain joins TRBV7-2 and TRBJ2-6; D perhaps matches TRBD2 (5 bases). From germline, CDR1 is SGHTA and CDR2 FQGNSA. CDR3 length: 16 amino acids. The V gene lost 7 bases and the J gene lost 1 base, with 14 bases spanning the gap.

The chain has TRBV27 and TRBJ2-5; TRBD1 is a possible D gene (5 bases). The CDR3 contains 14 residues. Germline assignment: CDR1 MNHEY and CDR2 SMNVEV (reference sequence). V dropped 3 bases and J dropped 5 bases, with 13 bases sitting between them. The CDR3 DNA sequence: TGTGCCAGCAGTTTGGGGCCTAGTGGGGAGACCCAGTACTTC. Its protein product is CASSLGPSGETQYF.

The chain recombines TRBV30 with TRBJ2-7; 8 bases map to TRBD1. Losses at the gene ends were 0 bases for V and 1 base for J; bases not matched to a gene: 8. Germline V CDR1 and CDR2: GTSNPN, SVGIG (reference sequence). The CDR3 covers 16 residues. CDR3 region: CAWSVFDRTGSYEQYF. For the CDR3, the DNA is TGTGCCTGGAGTGTGTTTGATCGGACAGGGTCCTACGAGCAGTACTTC.

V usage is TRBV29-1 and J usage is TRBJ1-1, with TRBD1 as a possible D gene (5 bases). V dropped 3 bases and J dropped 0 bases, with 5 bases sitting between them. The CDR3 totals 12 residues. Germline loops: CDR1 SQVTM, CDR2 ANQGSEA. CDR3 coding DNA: TGCAGCGTTGAGGGGGTGAACACTGAAGCTTTCTTT. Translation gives CSVEGVNTEAFF.

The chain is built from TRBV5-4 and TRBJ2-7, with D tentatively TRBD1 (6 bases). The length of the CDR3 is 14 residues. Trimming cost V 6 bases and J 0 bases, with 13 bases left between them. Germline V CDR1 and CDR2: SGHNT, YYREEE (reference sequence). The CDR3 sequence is CASIMGHTSYEQYF. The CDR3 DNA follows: TGTGCCAGCATCATGGGACACACCTCCTACGAGCAGTACTTC. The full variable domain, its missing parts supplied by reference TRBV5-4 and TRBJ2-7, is ETGVTQSPTHLIKTRGQQVTLRCSSQSGHNTVSWYQQALGQGPQFIFQYYREEENGRGNFPPRFSGLQFPNYSSELNVNALELDDSALYLCASIMGHTSYEQYFGPGTRLTVT.

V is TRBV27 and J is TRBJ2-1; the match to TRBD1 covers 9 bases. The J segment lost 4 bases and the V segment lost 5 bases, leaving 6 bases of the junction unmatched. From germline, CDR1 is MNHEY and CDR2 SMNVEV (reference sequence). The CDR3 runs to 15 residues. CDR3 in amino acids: CASSPGQGGYNEQFF. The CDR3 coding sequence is TGTGCCAGCAGTCCGGGACAGGGTGGTTACAATGAGCAGTTCTTC.

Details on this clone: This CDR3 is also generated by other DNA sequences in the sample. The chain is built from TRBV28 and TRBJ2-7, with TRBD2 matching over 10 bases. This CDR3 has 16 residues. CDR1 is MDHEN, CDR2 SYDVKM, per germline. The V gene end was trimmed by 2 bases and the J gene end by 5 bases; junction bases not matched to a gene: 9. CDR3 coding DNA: TGTGCCAGCAGTTTAACTTTAGCGGGAGGTATCAACGAGCAGTACTTC. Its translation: CASSLTLAGGINEQYF.

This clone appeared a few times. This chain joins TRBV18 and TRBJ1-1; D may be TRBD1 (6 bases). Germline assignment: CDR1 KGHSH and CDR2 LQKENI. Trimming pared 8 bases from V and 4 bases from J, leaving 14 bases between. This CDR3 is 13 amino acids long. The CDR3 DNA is TGTGCCAGCCAACCGACCAGGGGCACTGAAGCTTTCTTT. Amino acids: CASQPTRGTEAFF.